Following are 20 T cell receptor beta chains from one sample sequenced in a study of blood T cell repertoires in COVID-19. TCRdb keeps only in-frame clones here, not all; method: immunoSEQ multiplex PCR. This sample has under 200,000 clones, with 85% to 90% found just once. The sequenced sample consisted of peripheral blood. These receptors all come from a man aged 35 to 55 with active or convalescent COVID-19.

This chain uses TRBV24-1 with TRBJ2-5; 8 bases are a match to TRBD2. J gave up 5 bases and V 3 bases, and 10 bases lay outside the gene matches. Germline CDR1 is KGHDR and CDR2 is SFDVKD. The CDR3 length is 16 residues. CDR3 loop: CATSDNGRAAMETQYF. The DNA for the CDR3 is TGTGCCACCAGTGATAACGGGAGGGCCGCGATGGAGACCCAGTACTTC.

The V gene is TRBV4-2, the J gene TRBJ2-7; 8 positions agree with TRBD2. This CDR3 region has 17 residues. V lost 0 bases and J lost 2; bases outside the gene matches: 9. Looked up from germline, CDR1 is LGHNA and CDR2 is YNFKEQ. CDR3 nucleotides: TGTGCCAGCAGCCAAGATCTTCGGAGCGGGGGACCCTACGAGCAGTACTTC. Amino acids: CASSQDLRSGGPYEQYF.

Here the CDR3 reads CATSDPGTSGGSIDEQFF. In DNA form, the CDR3 reads TGTGCCACCAGTGATCCCGGGACTAGCGGGGGTTCAATCGATGAGCAGTTCTTC. The chain couples TRBV24-1 to TRBJ2-1, with TRBD2 identical over 14 bases. The CDR3 has 18 amino acids. Trimming removed 3 bases from V and 8 bases from J; junction bases left unmatched: 11. Germline lookup yields CDR1 KGHDR and CDR2 SFDVKD.

The gene calls are TRBV27 and TRBJ2-7, with 12 bases fitting TRBD1. Germline CDR1 and CDR2: MNHEY and SMNVEV (reference sequence). Unmatched junction bases numbered 8, after V lost 4 bases and J lost 4 bases. The CDR3 extends over 16 amino acids. The CDR3 loop is CASSSPRDRGLYEQYF. The CDR3 region has the DNA TGTGCCAGCAGTTCTCCCCGGGACAGGGGGCTGTACGAGCAGTACTTC.

CDR3 residues: CASSRGTSDNEQFF. CDR3 DNA sequence: TGTGCCAGCAGTCGGGGGACTAGCGACAATGAGCAGTTCTTC. This chain connects TRBV6-2 or TRBV6-3 to TRBJ2-1; TRBD2 matches 10 bases. CDR1 is MNHEY and CDR2 is SVGEGT in the germline V gene. The J segment lost 5 bases and the V segment lost 5 bases, leaving 3 bases of the junction unmatched. CDR3 length: 14 amino acids.

V is TRBV9 and J is TRBJ1-5, with a tentative D call TRBD1 (5 bases). The CDR3 runs 14 residues. CDR1 and CDR2 (germline): SGDLS, YYNGEE. The V end was cut by 0 bases, the J end by 5 bases, with 9 bases between. The CDR3 DNA reads as TGTGCCAGCAGCGTAGATGGGGCCCATCAGCCCCAGCATTTT. This sequence encodes CASSVDGAHQPQHF.

V gene TRBV5-6 combines with J gene TRBJ1-1, with D unclear. V was cut by 3 bases and J by 4 bases, with 4 bases left in between. The germline CDR1 and CDR2 sequences are SGHDT and YYEEEE. The CDR3 is made up of 11 amino acids. The CDR3, as DNA: TGTGCCAGCAGCTACACCACTGAAGCTTTCTTT. It codes for CASSYTTEAFF.

The chain links TRBV23-1 to TRBJ1-2; TRBD1 aligns across 7 bases. Being an ORF, TRBV23-1 has a function that is uncertain. This CDR3 spans 14 amino acids. J gave up 1 base and V 6 bases, and 5 bases lay outside the gene matches. Written as DNA, the CDR3 is TGCGCCAGCAGGCCAGGGACAGATAACTATGGCTACACCTTC. Protein: CASRPGTDNYGYTF.

The genes are TRBV5-4 and TRBJ2-1, with 8 positions matching TRBD2. This CDR3 contains 16 residues. V dropped 5 bases and J dropped 4; count of bases not matched to a gene: 11. The germline gives CDR1 SGHNT, CDR2 YYREEE (reference sequence). The CDR3 protein is CASSSGIAGPYNEQFF. CDR3 bases: TGTGCCAGCAGTTCAGGAATAGCGGGGCCATACAATGAGCAGTTCTTC.

V gene TRBV7-2 combines with J gene TRBJ1-6, with 7 bases matching TRBD1. The CDR3 runs 15 residues. Germline CDR1 reads SGHTA; CDR2 reads FQGNSA. V gave up 3 bases and J gave up 6 bases; unmatched junction bases: 5. The CDR3 DNA reads as TGTGCCAGCAGCTTGAGGGGACAGTTTAATTCACCCCTCCACTTT. Amino acids: CASSLRGQFNSPLHF.

CDR3 sequence reads: CASSLYRANTEAFF. The CDR3, as DNA: TGTGCCAGCAGCTTGTACAGGGCTAACACTGAAGCTTTCTTT. This chain uses TRBV5-6 with TRBJ1-1; D is perhaps TRBD1 (6 bases). Trimming removed 1 base at V and 2 bases at J, with 9 bases between. Germline loops: CDR1 SGHDT, CDR2 YYEEEE. The CDR3 consists of 14 residues. The full variable domain, its missing parts supplied by reference TRBV5-6 and TRBJ1-1, is DAGVTQSPTHLIKTRGQQVTLRCSPKSGHDTVSWYQQALGQGPQFIFQYYEEEERQRGNFPDRFSGHQFPNYSSELNVNALLLGDSALYLCASSLYRANTEAFFGQGTRLTVV.

The J gene is TRBJ2-3, the V gene TRBV28, with 13 nucleotides matching TRBD2. After removal of 4 bases from V and 5 bases from J, the junction contained 9 bases not matched to a gene. CDR1 MDHEN and CDR2 SYDVKM come from the germline V gene. The CDR3 covers 17 residues. Written as DNA, the CDR3 is TGTGCCAGCAGTTCCTCCGGGACTAGCGGGATAAGAGATACGCAGTATTTT. This codes for CASSSSGTSGIRDTQYF.

The chain employs TRBV7-2 and TRBJ2-7, with 8 bases lining up with TRBD2. V lost 2 bases to trimming and J lost 0 bases; unmatched junction nucleotides: 6. This CDR3 is 16 amino acids long. Germline V lookup: CDR1 SGHTA, CDR2 FQGNSA. DNA for the CDR3: TGTGCCAGCAGCTTATTGGTTACTAGCGGCTCCTACGAGCAGTACTTC. It codes for CASSLLVTSGSYEQYF.

The chain has TRBV10-3 and TRBJ2-1, with D perhaps matching TRBD1 (5 bases). The CDR3 loop spans 13 amino acids. V lost 2 bases and J lost 7, with 9 bases in between. The germline gives CDR1 ENHRY, CDR2 SYGVKD. The CDR3 is CAISEPTGNEQFF. DNA of the CDR3: TGTGCCATCAGTGAGCCAACAGGAAATGAGCAGTTCTTC.

This chain uses TRBV5-1 with TRBJ1-1, with D hard to call. V was clipped by 1 base and J by 0 bases, with 4 bases between them. The CDR3 has 13 residues. Germline assignment: CDR1 SGHRS and CDR2 YFSETQ. The CDR3 DNA follows: TGCGCCAGCAGCTTGACGGTGAACACTGAAGCTTTCTTT. It codes for CASSLTVNTEAFF.

This CDR3 reads CASSQDVYREAFF. The DNA of the CDR3 is TGCGCCAGCAGCCAAGATGTGTACCGGGAAGCTTTCTTT. The V call is TRBV4-3, the J call TRBJ1-1; D uncertain. CDR3 length: 13 residues. The germline V and J ends were trimmed by 0 bases and 8 bases, with 10 bases remaining between them. Germline V gene sequence: CDR1 LGHNA, CDR2 YSLEER.

The rearrangement joins TRBV27 to TRBJ2-5; D possibly corresponds to TRBD1 (6 bases). The CDR3 runs to 13 residues. Trimming removed 7 bases at V and 2 bases at J, with 11 bases between. The germline gives CDR1 MNHEY, CDR2 SMNVEV (reference sequence). The CDR3 region has the DNA TGTGCCAGCAAGGTACAGGGACAAGAGACCCAGTACTTC. It specifies CASKVQGQETQYF.

The genes are TRBV7-2 and TRBJ1-1; 8 nucleotides match TRBD1. The CDR3 length is 14 residues. Germline-derived CDR1 and CDR2 are SGHTA and FQGNSA. Germline trimming cut 10 bases from V and 4 bases from J; bases unmatched to any gene: 11. The CDR3 loop reads CATAETGGITEAFF. As DNA, the CDR3 is TGTGCCACCGCGGAAACAGGGGGGATCACTGAAGCTTTCTTT.

This rearrangement joins TRBV11-1 to TRBJ2-3, with TRBD2 as a possible D gene (6 bases). Germline V gives CDR1 SGHAT, CDR2 FQDESV (reference sequence). The ends were cut back, 5 bases at V and 5 bases at J, with 20 bases in the middle. The CDR3 loop spans 16 amino acids. In DNA form, the CDR3 reads TGTGCCAGCAGCGGGGTATGGGCTACGGGAGAAGATACGCAGTATTTT. Translation: CASSGVWATGEDTQYF.

V and J are TRBV2 and TRBJ2-7; D is possibly TRBD1 (6 bases). CDR3 length: 13 amino acids. CDR1 SNHLY and CDR2 FYNNEI come from the germline V gene. Trimming took off 5 bases at V and 2 bases at J, with 10 bases between the two ends. Written as DNA, the CDR3 is TGTGCCAGCAGTAAGGACAGTACCTACGAGCAGTACTTC. Its protein is CASSKDSTYEQYF.